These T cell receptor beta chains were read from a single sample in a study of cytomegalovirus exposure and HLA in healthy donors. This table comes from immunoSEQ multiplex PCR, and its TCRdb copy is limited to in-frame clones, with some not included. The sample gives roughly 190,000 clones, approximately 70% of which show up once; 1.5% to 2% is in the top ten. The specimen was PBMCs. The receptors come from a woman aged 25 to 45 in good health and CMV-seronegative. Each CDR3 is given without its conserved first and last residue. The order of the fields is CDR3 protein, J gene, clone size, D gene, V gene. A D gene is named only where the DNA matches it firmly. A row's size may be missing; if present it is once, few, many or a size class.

CDR3aa: ARNGKQGADEQY
j_gene: TRBJ2-7
abundance: NA
d_gene: NA
v_gene: TRBV21-1

CDR3aa: ASSPGTSGGEDTQY
j_gene: TRBJ2-3
abundance: NA
d_gene: TRBD2
v_gene: TRBV7-6

CDR3aa: ASSTTGISGADTQY
j_gene: TRBJ2-3
abundance: NA
d_gene: NA
v_gene: TRBV13

CDR3aa: ASSYSVGGNYGYT
j_gene: TRBJ1-2
abundance: NA
d_gene: TRBD1
v_gene: TRBV6-5

CDR3aa: ASSLGRGNYNEQF
j_gene: TRBJ2-1
abundance: NA
d_gene: TRBD2
v_gene: TRBV5-1

CDR3aa: ASSLTDKLNTEAF
j_gene: TRBJ1-1
abundance: NA
d_gene: NA
v_gene: TRBV7-2

CDR3aa: AGGSITATNEKLF
j_gene: TRBJ1-4
abundance: NA
d_gene: NA
v_gene: TRBV6-1

CDR3aa: ATGHPSSYEQY
j_gene: TRBJ2-7
abundance: NA
d_gene: NA
v_gene: TRBV19

CDR3aa: ASMSPGSGSNEQF
j_gene: TRBJ2-1
abundance: NA
d_gene: NA
v_gene: TRBV6-1

CDR3aa: AISESGDTLTPLH
j_gene: TRBJ1-6
abundance: few
d_gene: NA
v_gene: TRBV10-3

CDR3aa: ASSITGGGYT
j_gene: TRBJ1-2
abundance: NA
d_gene: TRBD1
v_gene: TRBV19

CDR3aa: ASSIGAGGPGDTQY
j_gene: TRBJ2-3
abundance: NA
d_gene: TRBD2
v_gene: TRBV19

CDR3aa: ASSAGLTGIAYEQY
j_gene: TRBJ2-7
abundance: NA
d_gene: NA
v_gene: TRBV27

CDR3aa: ATRTGGQPQH
j_gene: TRBJ1-5
abundance: medium-sized
d_gene: TRBD1
v_gene: TRBV27

CDR3aa: ASSWGDGETQY
j_gene: TRBJ2-5
abundance: few
d_gene: NA
v_gene: TRBV5-5

CDR3aa: ASSLGGGPGLRSNQPQH
j_gene: TRBJ1-5
abundance: NA
d_gene: TRBD1
v_gene: TRBV7-9

CDR3aa: ASSLGLAWYPDTQY
j_gene: TRBJ2-3
abundance: once
d_gene: TRBD2
v_gene: TRBV5-4

CDR3aa: ASSYSAGYSYNEQF
j_gene: TRBJ2-1
abundance: NA
d_gene: NA
v_gene: TRBV6-5

CDR3aa: ASSLRSGTPNQPQH
j_gene: TRBJ1-5
abundance: NA
d_gene: NA
v_gene: TRBV5-8

CDR3aa: ASSEALGRGLPNVLT
j_gene: TRBJ2-6
abundance: few
d_gene: TRBD1
v_gene: TRBV2

CDR3aa: ASSLGGTGVFLSSYNSPLH
j_gene: TRBJ1-6
abundance: NA
d_gene: TRBD1
v_gene: TRBV27

CDR3aa: ASSGQAIYSNQPQH
j_gene: TRBJ1-5
abundance: NA
d_gene: TRBD1
v_gene: TRBV19

CDR3aa: ASKRGSLGDEQF
j_gene: TRBJ2-1
abundance: NA
d_gene: NA
v_gene: TRBV6-5

CDR3aa: ASSARYVTSGRPQTYEQY
j_gene: TRBJ2-7
abundance: NA
d_gene: TRBD2
v_gene: TRBV18

CDR3aa: ASSLVGGSYEQY
j_gene: TRBJ2-7
abundance: NA
d_gene: NA
v_gene: TRBV11-2

CDR3aa: ASVRDISYNSPLH
j_gene: TRBJ1-6
abundance: NA
d_gene: NA
v_gene: TRBV2

CDR3aa: ASSRGTGAGNTEAF
j_gene: TRBJ1-1
abundance: NA
d_gene: TRBD1
v_gene: TRBV7-3

CDR3aa: ASSLGTSSYEQY
j_gene: TRBJ2-7
abundance: NA
d_gene: NA
v_gene: TRBV6-1

CDR3aa: ASGAGTGGIETQY
j_gene: TRBJ2-5
abundance: NA
d_gene: TRBD1
v_gene: TRBV6-5

CDR3aa: ASSPPAGGDTQY
j_gene: TRBJ2-3
abundance: NA
d_gene: TRBD2
v_gene: TRBV18

CDR3aa: ASSSTGGTDTQY
j_gene: TRBJ2-3
abundance: NA
d_gene: TRBD1
v_gene: TRBV5-1

CDR3aa: AISESYGEQF
j_gene: TRBJ2-1
abundance: NA
d_gene: NA
v_gene: TRBV10-3

CDR3aa: ASSDSGGAPPDTQY
j_gene: TRBJ2-3
abundance: NA
d_gene: NA
v_gene: TRBV6-4

CDR3aa: ASSPTTATFTGELF
j_gene: TRBJ2-2
abundance: NA
d_gene: NA
v_gene: TRBV7-9

CDR3aa: ASSPLGQGREKAF
j_gene: TRBJ1-1
abundance: NA
d_gene: TRBD1
v_gene: TRBV27